The 32 T cell receptor beta chains listed next were all sequenced from one sample in a study of early T cells in non-severe SARS-CoV-2 infection. MiXCR, applied by TCRdb to the 5' RACE reads, yields one record per CDR3 protein. Here the sample spans 40,000 to 50,000 distinct CDR3 sequences, 5% to 6.5% being singletons. Sequences were derived from whole blood, sampled at baseline. These receptor sequences come from an adult who was a healthcare worker with PCR-confirmed SARS-CoV-2 infection or an uninfected control (not recorded which).

At least ten counts were recorded for this clonotype. The J gene is TRBJ1-2, the V gene TRBV5-1; tentative D call: TRBD1 (6 bases). CDR1 is SGHRS and CDR2 is YFSETQ in the germline V gene. This CDR3 contains 13 residues. V was trimmed by 0 bases and J by 3 bases, leaving 6 bases between them. The CDR3 nucleotides are TGCGCCAGCAGCTTGGACAGGGACTATGGCTACACCTTC. Encoded protein: CASSLDRDYGYTF.

This clonotype was counted at least ten times. The chain is built from TRBV24-1 and TRBJ2-2; 10 nucleotides line up with TRBD2. Germline CDR1 reads KGHDR; CDR2 reads SFDVKD. The CDR3 contains 18 residues. Trimming cost V 3 bases and J 5 bases; bases outside gene matches: 11. In nucleotides, the CDR3 is TGTGCCACCAGTGATCCTAGCGGGAGCATCGGAGGAACCGGGGAGCTGTTTTTT. Residues: CATSDPSGSIGGTGELFF.

This clonotype was counted between two and nine times. This chain uses TRBV11-2 with TRBJ1-1; TRBD1 matches at 7 bases. The CDR3 extends over 12 amino acids. Germline V gene data show CDR1 as SGHAT and CDR2 as FQNNGV. The trim removed 5 bases at V and 7 bases at J, leaving 4 bases unmatched. The DNA for the CDR3 is TGTGCCAGCAGCCCTCAGGGGGTTGAAGCTTTCTTT. The encoded protein is CASSPQGVEAFF.

The rearrangement uses TRBV21-1 and TRBJ2-1; the table names TRBD1, a call not compared with the DNA. TRBV21-1 is flagged as a pseudogene. The CDR3 loop spans 14 amino acids. The CDR3 DNA sequence: TGTGCCAGCGGGGATCCGGACACCTACAATGAGCAGTTCTTC. Translated, it gives CASGDPDTYNEQFF.

The rearrangement uses TRBV5-4 and TRBJ1-1; no clear D. V dropped 1 base and J dropped 3 bases, with 4 bases sitting between them. The germline V gene has CDR1 SGHNT and CDR2 YYREEE (reference sequence). This CDR3 is built from 12 residues. CDR3 sequence (DNA): TGTGCCAGCAGCTTGTGGGACACTGAAGCTTTCTTT. Its protein product is CASSLWDTEAFF. The whole variable domain, remainder taken from reference TRBV5-4 and TRBJ1-1, is ETGVTQSPTHLIKTRGQQVTLRCSSQSGHNTVSWYQQALGQGPQFIFQYYREEENGRGNFPPRFSGLQFPNYSSELNVNALELDDSALYLCASSLWDTEAFFGQGTRLTVV.

This clonotype has a count of ten or more. CDR3 DNA sequence: TGTGCCAGCAGCTCCGGGAGGCAGTTCTTC. This translates into CASSSGRQFF. This chain links TRBV28 with TRBJ2-1; a weak D match, TRBD2 (6 bases). The germline gives CDR1 MDHEN, CDR2 SYDVKM. Trimming shortened V by 6 bases and J by 12 bases, and 9 bases separated the two germline ends. The CDR3 runs to 10 residues.

For the CDR3, the DNA is TGCGCCAGCAGCACGGGACAAACCTACGAGCAGTACTTC. Translating it yields CASSTGQTYEQYF. The chain is built from TRBV5-1 and TRBJ2-7; the D gene is possibly TRBD1 (6 bases). Trimming shortened V by 4 bases and J by 2 bases, and 10 bases separated the two germline ends. Germline loops: CDR1 SGHRS, CDR2 YFSETQ. The CDR3 totals 13 residues.

There are many counts of this clonotype. This rearrangement joins TRBV20-1 to TRBJ2-5; tentatively, D is TRBD1 or TRBD2 (6 bases each). In germline, CDR1 is DFQATT, CDR2 SNEGSKA (reference sequence). The length of the CDR3 is 15 residues. V dropped 6 bases and J dropped 0 bases, with 17 bases sitting between them. CDR3 loop: CSAAMGAGNQETQYF. The CDR3 DNA follows: TGCAGTGCCGCGATGGGGGCGGGGAACCAAGAGACCCAGTACTTC.

This clonotype was seen at least ten times. This chain uses TRBV7-6 with TRBJ2-7, with TRBD2 identical over 9 bases. Per the germline V gene, CDR1 is SGHVS and CDR2 is FNYEAQ. V gave up 5 bases and J gave up 5 bases; unmatched junction bases: 13. This CDR3 comprises 16 residues. CDR3 sequence: CASSLLSAGGPHEQYF. The CDR3 DNA reads as TGTGCCAGCAGCCTACTCTCGGCGGGAGGGCCTCACGAGCAGTACTTC.

This clonotype was counted ten times or more. The rearrangement joins TRBV27 to TRBJ2-7; either TRBD1 or TRBD2 may supply D (6 bases each). Trimming took 6 bases from V and 1 from J, leaving 25 bases between them. Germline CDR1 MNHEY, CDR2 SMNVEV (reference sequence). The CDR3 runs to 18 residues. DNA of the CDR3: TGTGCCAGCAGCCCAGGAGGGGGTTTGGCCGGGGGATCCTACGAGCAGTACTTC. As protein: CASSPGGGLAGGSYEQYF.

In its sample, this clonotype was seen many times. The rearrangement links TRBV25-1 to TRBJ2-3; the D gene is possibly TRBD1 (5 bases). V was trimmed by 3 bases and J by 2 bases, leaving 12 bases between them. The length of the CDR3 is 15 residues. The germline V gene has CDR1 MGHDK and CDR2 SYGVNS. Here the CDR3 reads CASSDMVRATDTQYF. CDR3 DNA: TGTGCCAGCAGTGACATGGTCAGGGCCACAGATACGCAGTATTTT.

In its sample, this clonotype was seen many times. The rearrangement links TRBV3-1 to TRBJ2-2; 8 nucleotides agree with TRBD2. The CDR3 is 15 amino acids. Germline loops: CDR1 LGHDT, CDR2 YNNKEL (reference sequence). Germline trimming cut 4 bases from V and 0 bases from J; bases unmatched to any gene: 1. DNA for the CDR3: TGTGCCAGCAGCCTAGCGGGGACGAACACCGGGGAGCTGTTTTTT. This codes for CASSLAGTNTGELFF.

This clonotype was seen repeatedly, ten times or more. J is TRBJ2-7 and V is TRBV15, with D perhaps TRBD1 or TRBD2 (5 bases each). CDR3 length: 13 amino acids. Trimming cost V 0 bases and J 6 bases, with 9 bases left between them. Germline loops: CDR1 LNHNV, CDR2 YYDKDF (reference sequence). The CDR3 bases are TGTGCCACCAGCAGAGATGGGGGTTCCGAGCAGTACTTC. It is translated as CATSRDGGSEQYF.

This clonotype occurred many times. The rearrangement uses TRBV28 and TRBJ2-1; 11 bases fit TRBD2. This CDR3 has 15 residues. Losses at the gene ends were 5 bases for V and 3 bases for J; bases not matched to a gene: 3. Looked up from germline, CDR1 is MDHEN and CDR2 is SYDVKM. CDR3 in amino acids: CASSTGLADYNEQFF. In nucleotides, the CDR3 is TGTGCCAGCAGTACGGGACTAGCGGACTACAATGAGCAGTTCTTC.

In regard to this clonotype: This may arise from a read error, as a much more abundant clone is one base away. The chain links TRBV20-1 to TRBJ2-7, with D maybe TRBD1 (7 bases). The CDR3 sequence is 15 residues long. The V gene's germline CDR1 is DFQATT and CDR2 SNEGSKA (reference sequence). CDR3 sequence reads: CSARDLATGPYVQYF. CDR3 coding DNA: TGCAGTGCTAGAGATCTAGCGACAGGGCCCTACGTGCAGTACTTC.

This clonotype was recorded many times. This rearrangement joins TRBV29-1 to TRBJ2-1; TRBD2 matches at 8 bases. The length of the CDR3 is 18 residues. Germline-derived CDR1 and CDR2 are SQVTM and ANQGSEA. The ends lost 6 bases at V and 0 bases at J; junction bases unmatched: 16. The DNA for the CDR3 is TGCAGCGTCGACCCCCGGAGAGGCAGCGGGAGCTCCTACAATGAGCAGTTCTTC. Translating it yields CSVDPRRGSGSSYNEQFF.

At least ten counts were recorded for this clonotype. The CDR3 bases are TGTGCCAGCAGCTTGCTCCTACTAGCGGCCGAGCAGTACTTC. Translating it yields CASSLLLLAAEQYF. The chain employs TRBV5-6 and TRBJ2-7; TRBD2 matches 8 bases. The V segment lost 1 base and the J segment 6 bases; nucleotides outside the gene matches: 6. Germline loops: CDR1 SGHDT, CDR2 YYEEEE. CDR3 length equals 14 residues.

This clonotype was observed a few times. The genes are TRBV7-6 and TRBJ2-2, with D possibly matching TRBD1 (6 bases). The CDR3 has 16 residues. Germline lookup yields CDR1 SGHVS and CDR2 FNYEAQ. The V end lost 1 base, the J end lost 3 bases, and 12 bases lay between the germline ends. The CDR3 DNA sequence: TGTGCCAGCAGCTTAGGGCAGGGGCTATACACCGGGGAGCTGTTTTTT. Translation gives CASSLGQGLYTGELFF.

Only a few counts were recorded for this clonotype. The chain employs TRBV6-6 and TRBJ2-7; TRBD2 matches 11 bases. The CDR3 is 16 amino acids. CDR1 and CDR2 from the germline V gene are MNHNY and SVGAGI (reference sequence). Trimming took 0 bases from V and 3 from J; bases not matched to a gene: 4. CDR3: CASSYSGTSGVYEQYF. Here the CDR3 DNA reads TGTGCCAGCAGTTACTCCGGGACTAGCGGCGTCTACGAGCAGTACTTC.

This clonotype occurred a few times. The chain carries TRBV4-1 and TRBJ2-1; 9 bases align to TRBD1. J was trimmed by 6 bases and V by 3 bases; bases with no gene match: 6. The CDR3 length is 15 residues. Per germline, CDR1 MGHRA and CDR2 YSYEKL. CDR3 region: CASSQSRDRANEQFF. CDR3 DNA sequence: TGCGCCAGCAGCCAGTCCCGGGACAGGGCCAATGAGCAGTTCTTC.

This clonotype was seen more than once but under ten times. V and J are TRBV6-1 and TRBJ2-1; D gene ambiguous. Germline V lookup: CDR1 MNHNS, CDR2 SASEGT. V shed 4 bases and J shed 6 bases, with 7 bases lying between them. CDR3 length equals 12 residues. This CDR3 reads CASSGVGNEQFF. The CDR3 bases are TGTGCCAGCAGTGGGGTCGGCAATGAGCAGTTCTTC.

There are a few counts of this clonotype. CDR3 DNA: TGTGCCAGCCTCCCGGGACAGGGAATAGAGGGCTACACCTTC. This translates into CASLPGQGIEGYTF. The gene calls are TRBV27 and TRBJ1-2; 9 nucleotides agree with TRBD1. V was pared by 8 bases and J by 8 bases, with 12 bases of the junction left unmatched. The CDR3 covers 14 residues. Germline lookup yields CDR1 MNHEY and CDR2 SMNVEV (reference sequence).

This clonotype appeared many times. This sequence joins TRBV20-1 and TRBJ2-2; no firm D call. Germline CDR1 and CDR2: DFQATT and SNEGSKA (reference sequence). Trimming removed 1 base at V and 1 base at J, with 7 bases between. The CDR3 has 14 residues. The CDR3 sequence is CSARVQLNTGELFF. In nucleotides, the CDR3 is TGCAGTGCTAGAGTGCAGCTGAACACCGGGGAGCTGTTTTTT.

This clonotype has a handful of counts. The genes are TRBV28 and TRBJ2-7, with 15 bases that match TRBD2. Germline assignment: CDR1 MDHEN and CDR2 SYDVKM. The CDR3 is 18 amino acids. V shed 5 bases, J shed 0 bases, and the junction held 8 bases outside the gene matches. The CDR3 here is CASSPWTSGREDSYEQYF. For the CDR3, the DNA is TGTGCCAGCAGTCCTTGGACTAGCGGGAGGGAAGACTCCTACGAGCAGTACTTC.

The sample holds many counts of this clonotype. The V gene is TRBV20-1, the J gene TRBJ2-7; D not certain. Trimming stripped 0 bases from V and 1 base from J, with 7 bases between. Germline V gives CDR1 DFQATT, CDR2 SNEGSKA (reference sequence). The CDR3 is 13 residues long. The CDR3 sequence: CSARDWGSYEQYF. CDR3 nucleotides: TGCAGTGCTAGAGATTGGGGTTCCTACGAGCAGTACTTC.

This clonotype was seen a few times. The V call is TRBV28, the J call TRBJ2-4; weak D call: TRBD1 (6 bases). CDR1 is MDHEN and CDR2 is SYDVKM in the germline V gene. This CDR3 is built from 14 residues. V was shortened by 3 bases and J by 9 bases, with 15 bases between the two germline ends. The CDR3 reads CASSLAGAASIQYF. CDR3 coding DNA: TGTGCCAGCAGTTTGGCAGGGGCTGCAAGCATTCAGTACTTC.

This clonotype was detected many times. The gene calls are TRBV28 and TRBJ2-1; no reliable D call. The CDR3 covers 10 residues. The V gene lost 3 bases and the J gene lost 6 bases, with 0 bases spanning the gap. Germline lookup yields CDR1 MDHEN and CDR2 SYDVKM. CDR3 coding DNA: TGTGCCAGCAGTTTCAATGAGCAGTTCTTC. Translating gives CASSFNEQFF.

Ten or more counts support this clonotype. The rearrangement joins TRBV5-6 to TRBJ2-7, with D uncertain. The CDR3 sequence is 14 residues long. Germline loops: CDR1 SGHDT, CDR2 YYEEEE. Trimming left V 2 bases short and J 2 bases short, with 11 bases between. The CDR3 reads CASSFERGAYEQYF. The CDR3 coding sequence is TGTGCCAGCAGCTTTGAGAGAGGAGCCTACGAGCAGTACTTC. Together with reference TRBV5-6 and TRBJ2-7, the CDR3 gives the full variable domain: DAGVTQSPTHLIKTRGQQVTLRCSPKSGHDTVSWYQQALGQGPQFIFQYYEEEERQRGNFPDRFSGHQFPNYSSELNVNALLLGDSALYLCASSFERGAYEQYFGPGTRLTVT.

This clonotype was observed many times. The chain couples TRBV28 to TRBJ2-2; D not certain. CDR1 MDHEN and CDR2 SYDVKM come from the germline V gene. The CDR3 has 14 residues. V was trimmed by 1 base and J by 4 bases, leaving 7 bases between them. Here the CDR3 reads CASSLSLSTGELFF. In DNA form, the CDR3 reads TGTGCCAGCAGTTTATCTCTCTCCACCGGGGAGCTGTTTTTT. Drawing the rest from reference TRBV28 and TRBJ2-2, the complete variable domain is DVKVTQSSRYLVKRTGEKVFLECVQDMDHENMFWYRQDPGLGLRLIYFSYDVKMKEKGDIPEGYSVSREKKERFSLILESASTNQTSMYLCASSLSLSTGELFFGEGSRLTVL.

The sample holds many counts of this clonotype. V and J are TRBV6-1 and TRBJ2-3; D unresolved. CDR3 size: 12 residues. V was clipped by 7 bases and J by 6 bases, with 11 bases between them. Germline CDR1 MNHNS, CDR2 SASEGT. CDR3 DNA: TGTGCCAGCACCCGTTTCTCTGATACGCAGTATTTT. Its protein product is CASTRFSDTQYF.

This clonotype occurred many times. The CDR3 region is CASSPGQGRGAFF. The CDR3 coding sequence is TGTGCCAGCAGTCCTGGACAGGGGCGGGGAGCTTTCTTT. The chain carries TRBV12-3 or TRBV12-4 and TRBJ1-1, with TRBD1 matching 9 bases. This CDR3 has 13 amino acids. J was trimmed by 10 bases and V by 5 bases; bases with no gene match: 8.

The V and J genes are TRBV7-3 and TRBJ2-2, with D possibly matching TRBD1 (6 bases). Germline lookup yields CDR1 SGHTA and CDR2 FQGTGA. The V gene lost 6 bases and the J gene lost 4 bases, with 12 bases spanning the gap. CDR3 length: 14 residues. CDR3 DNA sequence: TGTGCCAGCAGTCGGGGACAAGCCACCGGGGAGCTGTTTTTT. This gives the protein CASSRGQATGELFF.